These T cell receptor beta chains were read from a single sample in a study of CD8 T cells in Susac syndrome. TCRdb independently ran MiXCR on the immunoSEQ multiplex PCR reads; one entry per CDR3 protein. The sample lists around 79,000 distinct CDR3 sequences, approximately 93% occurring once. The specimen was CD8+ T cells from PBMCs. These receptors were obtained from a human donor with Susac syndrome. Both conserved end residues are trimmed from each CDR3.

CDR3 protein,V gene,J gene
ASSDEASGGSDTQY,TRBV6-4,TRBJ2-3
SVGRDGANVLT,TRBV29-1,TRBJ2-6
SVEDRGAAGTEAF,TRBV29-1,TRBJ1-1
TGGVDTQY,TRBV20-1,TRBJ2-3
ASSQGRTDTQY,TRBV4-3,TRBJ2-3
ASSSTESTYEQY,TRBV6-5,TRBJ2-7
ASSQDSGGPSYNEQF,TRBV3-1,TRBJ2-1
ASRDSPQYSTDRDGYT,TRBV5-1,TRBJ1-2
ASHQRGGVANQPQH,TRBV12-3/TRBV12-4,TRBJ1-5
ASSLAFSGDETQY,TRBV5-1,TRBJ2-5
LTGGSTGELF,TRBV7-8,TRBJ2-2
ASSVAGTSSYEQY,TRBV9,TRBJ2-7
ASSSEPTGELF,TRBV5-1,TRBJ2-2
SARDPAGAHNEQF,TRBV20-1,TRBJ2-1
ASVSGTRGQY,TRBV6-6,TRBJ2-3
SAAQGHTEAF,TRBV20-1,TRBJ1-1
ASSVQGGALH,TRBV25-1,TRBJ1-6
ASAPTWEWETQY,TRBV27,TRBJ2-5
ASSPHEGPGELF,TRBV4-1,TRBJ2-2
SVRGRPSPQF,TRBV29-1,TRBJ2-1
ASSGESNYGYT,TRBV2,TRBJ1-2
SATGTSGGIPYNEQF,TRBV20-1,TRBJ2-1
ASSSRTAVEQF,TRBV27,TRBJ2-1
AISLRDREETQY,TRBV10-3,TRBJ2-5
ASSLSSGRYEQY,TRBV27,TRBJ2-7
ASSLRSGGNTEAF,TRBV5-1,TRBJ1-1
ASSLTDGYNEQF,TRBV5-1,TRBJ2-1
ASSATGLETQY,TRBV12-3/TRBV12-4,TRBJ2-5
AISEGEETQY,TRBV10-3,TRBJ2-5
SVEPQVNYGYT,TRBV29-1,TRBJ1-2
ATSDYRNTEAF,TRBV24-1,TRBJ1-1